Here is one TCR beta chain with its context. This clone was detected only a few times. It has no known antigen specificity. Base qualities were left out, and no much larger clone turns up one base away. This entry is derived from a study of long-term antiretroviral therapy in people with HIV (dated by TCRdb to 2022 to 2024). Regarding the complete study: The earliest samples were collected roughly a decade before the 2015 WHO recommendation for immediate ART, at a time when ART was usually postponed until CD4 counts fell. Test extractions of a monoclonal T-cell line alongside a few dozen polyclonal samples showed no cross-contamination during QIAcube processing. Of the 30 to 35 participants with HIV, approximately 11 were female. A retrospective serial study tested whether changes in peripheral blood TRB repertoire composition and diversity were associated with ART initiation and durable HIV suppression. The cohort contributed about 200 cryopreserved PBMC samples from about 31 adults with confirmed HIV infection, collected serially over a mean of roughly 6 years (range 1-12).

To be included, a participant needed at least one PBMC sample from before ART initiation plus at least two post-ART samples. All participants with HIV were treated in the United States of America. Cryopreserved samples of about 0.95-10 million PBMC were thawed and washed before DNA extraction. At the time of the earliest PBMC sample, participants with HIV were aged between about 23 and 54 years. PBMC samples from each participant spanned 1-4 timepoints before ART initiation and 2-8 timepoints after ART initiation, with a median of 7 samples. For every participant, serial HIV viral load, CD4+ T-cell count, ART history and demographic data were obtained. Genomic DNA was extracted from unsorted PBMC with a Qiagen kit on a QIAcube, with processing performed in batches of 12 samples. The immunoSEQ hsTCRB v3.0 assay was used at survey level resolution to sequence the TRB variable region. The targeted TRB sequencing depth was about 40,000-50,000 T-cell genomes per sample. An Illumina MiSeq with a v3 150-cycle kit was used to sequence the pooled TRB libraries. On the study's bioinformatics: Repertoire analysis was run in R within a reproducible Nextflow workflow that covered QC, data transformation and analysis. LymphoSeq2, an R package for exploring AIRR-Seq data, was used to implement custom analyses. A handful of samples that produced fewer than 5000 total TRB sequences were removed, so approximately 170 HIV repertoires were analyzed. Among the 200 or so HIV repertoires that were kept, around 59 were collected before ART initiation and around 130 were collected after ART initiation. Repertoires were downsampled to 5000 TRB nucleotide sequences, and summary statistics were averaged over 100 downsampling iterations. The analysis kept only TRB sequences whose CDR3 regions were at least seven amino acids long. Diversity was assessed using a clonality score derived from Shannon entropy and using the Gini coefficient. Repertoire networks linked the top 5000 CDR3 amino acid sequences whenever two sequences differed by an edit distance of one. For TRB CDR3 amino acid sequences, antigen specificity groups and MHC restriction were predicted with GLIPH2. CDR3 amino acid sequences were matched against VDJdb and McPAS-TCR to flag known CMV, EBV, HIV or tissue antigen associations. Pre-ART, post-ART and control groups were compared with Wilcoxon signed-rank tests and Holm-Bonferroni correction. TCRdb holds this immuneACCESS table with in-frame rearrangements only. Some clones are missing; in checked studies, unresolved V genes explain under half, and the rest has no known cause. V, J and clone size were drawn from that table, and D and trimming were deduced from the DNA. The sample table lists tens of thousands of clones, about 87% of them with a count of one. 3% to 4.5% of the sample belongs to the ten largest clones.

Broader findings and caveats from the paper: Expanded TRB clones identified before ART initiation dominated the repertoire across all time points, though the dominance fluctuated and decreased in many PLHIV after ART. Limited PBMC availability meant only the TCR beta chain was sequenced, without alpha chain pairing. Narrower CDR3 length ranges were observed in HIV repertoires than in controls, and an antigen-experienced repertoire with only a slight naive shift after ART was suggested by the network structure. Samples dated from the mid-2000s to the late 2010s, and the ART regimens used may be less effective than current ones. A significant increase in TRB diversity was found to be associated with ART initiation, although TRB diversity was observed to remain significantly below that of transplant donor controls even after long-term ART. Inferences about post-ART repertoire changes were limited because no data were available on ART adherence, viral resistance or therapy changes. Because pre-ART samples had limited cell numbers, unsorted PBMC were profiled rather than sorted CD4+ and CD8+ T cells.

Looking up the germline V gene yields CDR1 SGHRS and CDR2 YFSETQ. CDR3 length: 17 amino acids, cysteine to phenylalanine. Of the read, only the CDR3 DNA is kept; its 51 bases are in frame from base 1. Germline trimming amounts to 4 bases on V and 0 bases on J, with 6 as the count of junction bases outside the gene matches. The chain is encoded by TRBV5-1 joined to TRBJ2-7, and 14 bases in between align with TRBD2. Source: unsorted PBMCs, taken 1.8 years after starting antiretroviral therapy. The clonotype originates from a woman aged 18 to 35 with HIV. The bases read TGCGCCAGCAGCCTAGGACTAGCGGGAGGATTCTCCTACGAGCAGTACTTC. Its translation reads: CASSLGLAGGFSYEQYF.